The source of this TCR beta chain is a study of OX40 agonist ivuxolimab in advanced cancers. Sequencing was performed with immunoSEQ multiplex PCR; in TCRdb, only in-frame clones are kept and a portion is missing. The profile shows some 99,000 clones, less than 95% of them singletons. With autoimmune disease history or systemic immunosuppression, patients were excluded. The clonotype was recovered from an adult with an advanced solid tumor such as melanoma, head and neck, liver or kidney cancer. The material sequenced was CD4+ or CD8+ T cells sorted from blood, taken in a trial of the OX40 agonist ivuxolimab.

This CDR3 reads CASSPTSGVSGTQYF. In nucleotides, the CDR3 is TGCGCCAGCAGCCCGACTAGCGGCGTTTCCGGTACGCAGTATTTT. The chain joins TRBV4-3 to TRBJ2-3; 9 bases agree with TRBD2. CDR1 is LGHNA and CDR2 is YSLEER in the germline V gene. The CDR3 has 15 amino acids. V dropped 4 bases and J dropped 8; count of bases not matched to a gene: 10.